These 7 T cell receptor beta chains were sequenced from one sample in a study of graft-versus-host responses after intestinal transplantation. The antigens these receptors bind are not known. Generated by immunoSEQ multiplex PCR, the TCRdb table keeps only in-frame clones and is missing some. Of 85,000 to 100,000 clones in the sample, around 90% are singletons; the top ten hold more than 0.15%. The starting material was unstimulated CD4+ T cells sorted from spleen or lymph node cells, obtained before intestinal transplant. These receptors came from a human donor who received an intestinal transplant.

The rearrangement uses TRBV19 and TRBJ1-5; possibly TRBD1 for D (5 bases). Germline-derived CDR1 and CDR2 are LNHDA and SQIVND (reference sequence). Trimming left V 6 bases short and J 0 bases short, with 15 bases between. The CDR3 is made up of 16 amino acids. The CDR3 reads CASSPRAPYSNQPQHF. The CDR3 coding sequence is TGTGCCAGTAGCCCCAGGGCACCATATAGCAATCAGCCCCAGCATTTT.

The chain is built from TRBV5-1 and TRBJ2-1; 10 bases fit TRBD2. The germline V gene has CDR1 SGHRS and CDR2 YFSETQ. With 1 base clipped from V and 5 bases from J, the junction kept 6 bases outside the gene matches. The CDR3 runs to 16 residues. The CDR3 DNA sequence: TGCGCCAGCAGCTTGCTAGCGGGAGTTCGGGACAATGAGCAGTTCTTC. Translating it yields CASSLLAGVRDNEQFF.

The V and J genes are TRBV5-1 and TRBJ2-7, with TRBD2 identical over 7 bases. The trim removed 5 bases at V and 0 bases at J, leaving 11 bases unmatched. The CDR3 is 16 residues long. In germline, CDR1 is SGHRS, CDR2 YFSETQ. The CDR3 nucleotides are TGCGCCAGCAGTTCAAACCCGACTAGCATCTCCTACGAGCAGTACTTC. It yields the protein CASSSNPTSISYEQYF.

Worth noting for this clone: One end of the junction is discordant with germline, which a read error may explain. The chain is built from TRBV6-1 and TRBJ1-1; no clear D gene. The germline V gene has CDR1 MNHNS and CDR2 SASEGT. The CDR3 is made up of 11 amino acids. CDR3 DNA: TGCGGGTTGAGATTGAACACTGAAGCTTTCTTT. It yields the protein CGLRLNTEAFF.

The chain has TRBV6-1 and TRBJ2-7, with 10 bases fitting TRBD2. The CDR3 is 14 amino acids. Germline CDR1 and CDR2: MNHNS and SASEGT. J gave up 6 bases and V 4 bases, and 6 bases lay outside the gene matches. CDR3 in amino acids: CASSGGLAQGEQYF. CDR3 sequence (DNA): TGTGCCAGCAGTGGGGGACTAGCGCAGGGCGAGCAGTACTTC.

The V call is TRBV6-1, the J call TRBJ2-2; the D gene is possibly TRBD1 (5 bases). In germline, CDR1 is MNHNS, CDR2 SASEGT. The V and J ends lost 6 bases and 4 bases respectively, with 12 bases between them. This CDR3 is built from 14 residues. CDR3 protein: CASRVGDATGELFF. CDR3 DNA sequence: TGTGCCAGCAGGGTAGGGGATGCCACCGGGGAGCTGTTTTTT.

J is TRBJ2-7 and V is TRBV4-2; 9 bases fit TRBD1. The CDR3 consists of 17 residues. The J segment lost 3 bases and the V segment lost 2 bases, leaving 11 bases of the junction unmatched. Germline-derived CDR1 and CDR2 are LGHNA and YNFKEQ. Here the CDR3 reads CASSQSPPGQGYYEQYF. For the CDR3, the DNA is TGTGCCAGCAGCCAATCACCGCCGGGACAGGGATACTACGAGCAGTACTTC.